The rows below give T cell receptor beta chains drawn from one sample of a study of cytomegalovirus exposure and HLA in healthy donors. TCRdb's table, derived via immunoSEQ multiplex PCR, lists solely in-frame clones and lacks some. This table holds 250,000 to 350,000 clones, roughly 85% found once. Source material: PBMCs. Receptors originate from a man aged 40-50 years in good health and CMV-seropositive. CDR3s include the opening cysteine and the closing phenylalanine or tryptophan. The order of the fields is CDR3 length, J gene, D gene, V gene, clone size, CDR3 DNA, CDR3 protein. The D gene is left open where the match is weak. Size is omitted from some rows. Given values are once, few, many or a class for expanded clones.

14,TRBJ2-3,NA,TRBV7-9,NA,TGTGCCAGCAGCTCGTATACAGGGTCCGATACGCAGTATTTT,CASSSYTGSDTQYF
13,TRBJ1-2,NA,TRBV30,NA,TGTGCCTGGAGTGTGCAGATGCCCTATGGCTACACCTTC,CAWSVQMPYGYTF
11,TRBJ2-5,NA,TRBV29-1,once,TGCAGCGTTTCCCTCCAGGAGACCCAGTACTTC,CSVSLQETQYF
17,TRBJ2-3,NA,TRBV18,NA,TGTGCCAGCTCACCAAGGGTCCAGGGGAGTTCGGCAGATACGCAGTATTTT,CASSPRVQGSSADTQYF
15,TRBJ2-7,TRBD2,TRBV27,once,TGTGCCAGCAGTGTTGCCGGGACTAGCGGGAAAGAGCAGTACTTC,CASSVAGTSGKEQYF
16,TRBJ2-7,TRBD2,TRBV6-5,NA,TGTGCCAGCAGTTACTCTCAGCGGGAGTGGGCCTACGAGCAGTACTTC,CASSYSQREWAYEQYF
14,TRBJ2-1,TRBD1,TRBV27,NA,TGTGCCAGCACCGGGACAGGGGGCCGCAATGAGCAGTTCTTC,CASTGTGGRNEQFF
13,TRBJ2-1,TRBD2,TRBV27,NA,TGTGCCAGCAGCGGACTAGTCCGCAATGAGCAGTTCTTC,CASSGLVRNEQFF
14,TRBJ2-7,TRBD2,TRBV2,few,TGTGCCAGTCTGACTAGCGGGAGCACCTACGAGCAGTACTTC,CASLTSGSTYEQYF
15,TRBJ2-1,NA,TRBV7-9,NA,TGTGCCAGCAGCTTAGAACTAGATACAAGCAATGAGCAGTTCTTC,CASSLELDTSNEQFF
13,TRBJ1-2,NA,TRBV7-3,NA,TGTGCCAGCAGCTTAAGCAGAAACTATGGCTACACCTTC,CASSLSRNYGYTF
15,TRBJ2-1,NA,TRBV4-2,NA,TGTGCCAGCAGCCAAGTGGTAGGGGGTCCCAATGAGCAGTTCTTC,CASSQVVGGPNEQFF
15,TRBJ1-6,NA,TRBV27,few,TGTGCCAGCAGTAGGGCGGGGGTTTATAATTCACCCCTCCACTTT,CASSRAGVYNSPLHF
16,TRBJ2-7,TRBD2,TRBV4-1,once,TGCGCCAGCAGCCAAGACCGACTAGCGGGCTCCTACGAGCAGTACTTC,CASSQDRLAGSYEQYF
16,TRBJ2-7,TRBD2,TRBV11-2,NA,TGTGCCAGCAGCTTAGAGCCTCAGCGGGAGTTCAACGAGCAGTACTTC,CASSLEPQREFNEQYF
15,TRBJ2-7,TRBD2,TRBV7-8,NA,TGTGCCAGCAGCTTACGGTCGGGAGGACCCTACGAGCAGTACTTC,CASSLRSGGPYEQYF
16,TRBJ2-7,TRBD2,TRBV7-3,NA,TGTGCCAGCAGCTTCGGCCCGCTAGCGGGAGTGAGCGAGCAGTACTTC,CASSFGPLAGVSEQYF
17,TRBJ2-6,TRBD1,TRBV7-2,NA,TGTGCCAGCAGATCGACAGGGTCCCGTAAGTGGGCCAACGTCCTGACTTTC,CASRSTGSRKWANVLTF
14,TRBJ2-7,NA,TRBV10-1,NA,TGCGCCAGCAGTGGAGCGAGAAACTCCTACGAGCAGTACTTC,CASSGARNSYEQYF
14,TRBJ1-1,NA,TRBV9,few,TGTGCCAGCAGCGTAGCTGCCAGTGACACTGAAGCTTTCTTT,CASSVAASDTEAFF
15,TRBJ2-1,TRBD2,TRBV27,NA,TGTGCCAGCACCCCAAGAGGAGCGGGGCACAATGAGCAGTTCTTC,CASTPRGAGHNEQFF
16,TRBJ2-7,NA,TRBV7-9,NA,TGTTCCAGCAGCCACTCCGGGGGGCAGGGGGCAAGGGAGCAGTACTTC,CSSSHSGGQGAREQYF
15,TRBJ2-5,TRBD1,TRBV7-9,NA,TGTGCCAGCAGCCCCGGGACAGAGTACCAAGAGACCCAGTACTTC,CASSPGTEYQETQYF
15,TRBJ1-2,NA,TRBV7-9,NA,TGTGCCAGCAGCTTACTACAACTGGAGGTGTATGGCTACACCTTC,CASSLLQLEVYGYTF
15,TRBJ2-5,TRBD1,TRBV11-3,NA,TGTGCCAGCAGCCCCCACAGTACAGGGGGAGAGACCCAGTACTTC,CASSPHSTGGETQYF
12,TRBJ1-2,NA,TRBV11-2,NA,TGTGCCAGCAGCCGGGACTTCGAAGGCTACACCTTC,CASSRDFEGYTF
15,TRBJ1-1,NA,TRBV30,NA,TGTGCCTGGAGTGTATCGGCAGGGGCCTACACTGAAGCTTTCTTT,CAWSVSAGAYTEAFF
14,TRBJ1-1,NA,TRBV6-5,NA,TGTGCCAGCAGTTACGGGCCCTCGGACACTGAAGCTTTCTTT,CASSYGPSDTEAFF
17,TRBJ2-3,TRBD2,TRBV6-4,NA,TGTGCCAGCAGTCCGGGACTAGCGGGAGCTATTGGAGATACGCAGTATTTT,CASSPGLAGAIGDTQYF
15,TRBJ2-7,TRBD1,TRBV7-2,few,TGTGCCAGCAGCTTAAAGTGGACAGGTGCCTACGAGCAGTACTTC,CASSLKWTGAYEQYF
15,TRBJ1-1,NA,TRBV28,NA,TGTGCCAGCAGTCCCCAACAGGGACCAGCCACTGAAGCTTTCTTT,CASSPQQGPATEAFF
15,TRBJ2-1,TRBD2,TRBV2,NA,TGTGCCAGCAGGGTTGGACTAGCGGGAGTCATTGAGCAGTTCTTC,CASRVGLAGVIEQFF
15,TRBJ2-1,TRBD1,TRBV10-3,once,TGTGCCATCAGTGAGTCGGAACAGGGGGCTTCTGAGCAGTTCTTC,CAISESEQGASEQFF
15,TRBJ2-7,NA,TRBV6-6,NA,TGTGCCAGCAAGAAGTTTGCGGGGAGCTCCTACGAGCAGTACTTC,CASKKFAGSSYEQYF
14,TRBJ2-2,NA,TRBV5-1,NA,TGCGCCAGCAGCTTGGCTAGAACCTCCGGGGAGCTGTTTTTT,CASSLARTSGELFF
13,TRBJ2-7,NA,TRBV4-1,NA,TGCGCCAGCAGCCAAGATCCGATCTACGAGCAGTACTTC,CASSQDPIYEQYF
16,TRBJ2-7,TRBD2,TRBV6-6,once,TGTGCCAGCAGTTCCCCAACTAGCGGGAGGTCCTACGAGCAGTACTTC,CASSSPTSGRSYEQYF
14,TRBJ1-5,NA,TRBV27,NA,TGTGCCAGCAGTCTCCAGGGAATAGGACAGCCCCAGCATTTT,CASSLQGIGQPQHF
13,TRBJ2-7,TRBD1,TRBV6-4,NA,TGTGCCAGCAGTGAGGACAGGGGGCACGAGCAGTACTTC,CASSEDRGHEQYF
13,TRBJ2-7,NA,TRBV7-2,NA,TGTGCCAGCAGTTTACAGGGTAACCGCGAGCAGTACTTC,CASSLQGNREQYF
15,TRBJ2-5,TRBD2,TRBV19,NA,TGTGCCAGTAGAAGGACTAGCGTCCACCAAGAGACCCAGTACTTC,CASRRTSVHQETQYF